This TCR beta chain was sequenced for a study of T-cell reconstitution after alpha-beta-depleted transplantation in children. This CDR3 has 15 amino acids. Between the trimmed V and J ends, which lost 7 bases and 2 bases, there was a span of 15 bases. Germline loops: CDR1 LNHDA, CDR2 SQIVND (reference sequence). For this clonotype: Antigen specificity is unknown.

Library preparation (for TCRbeta) was performed with unique molecular identifiers. MiXCR, applied by TCRdb to the PCR reads, yields one record per CDR3 protein. The table records about 980,000 distinct CDR3 sequences, about 29% of them present only once. General study points: By about two months after transplant, alpha-beta T cells reportedly arose from several hundred graft clones that had expanded. Where some patients showed high TCRbeta diversity at day 60, it came from recipient T cells and thymic progenitors that had survived. Once a year had passed after transplant, T-cell counts and diversity came mostly from newly produced T cells.

The material was PBMCs, mostly from graft donor cells, obtained 360 days after TCRalphabeta/CD19-depleted stem cell transplant. The clonotype comes from a boy younger than two who had a stem cell transplant for SCID, so the T cells may come from the graft donor. V gene TRBV19 combines with J gene TRBJ1-5, with D possibly TRBD1 on 5 matching bases. The CDR3 nucleotides are TGTGCCAGTACCCCGAGGGGAATGGGCAATCAGCCCCAGCATTTT. It translates to CASTPRGMGNQPQHF.